This T cell receptor (beta chain) was captured in a study of early T cells in non-severe SARS-CoV-2 infection. CDR1 is MNHEY, CDR2 SVGEGT, per germline. CDR3 length: 12 amino acids. The ends were cut back, 5 bases at V and 5 bases at J, with 9 bases in the middle. Attached unique molecular identifiers marked individual cDNA molecules. TCRdb re-called the 5' RACE reads through MiXCR, storing one row per CDR3 protein. The sample carries tens of thousands of distinct CDR3 sequences, 9% to 10% recorded once. The clonotype comes from an adult who was a healthcare worker with PCR-confirmed SARS-CoV-2 infection or an uninfected control (not recorded which). The material sequenced was whole blood, taken at baseline. The chain combines TRBV6-2 or TRBV6-3 with TRBJ2-5; D is unclear. The CDR3 sequence is CASSIRGETQYF. Here the CDR3 DNA reads TGTGCCAGCAGTATCCGTGGGGAGACCCAGTACTTC.